This paragraph covers one T cell receptor beta chain sequence. The data are from a study of T cell changes during pregnancy in multiple sclerosis. The table came from immunoSEQ multiplex PCR; TCRdb's copy has only in-frame clones and leaves some out. In the table there are roughly 80,000 clones, about 90% of which are singletons. The length of the CDR3 is 13 residues. Trimming stripped 10 bases from V and 3 bases from J, with 12 bases between. In germline, CDR1 is LNHDA, CDR2 SQIVND (reference sequence). The material was peripheral blood, obtained before pregnancy. The TCR was taken from a female donor with multiple sclerosis, enrolled in a pregnancy study. The chain couples TRBV19 to TRBJ1-4, with D tentatively TRBD1 (6 bases). CDR3 in amino acids: CAIRGQSNEKLFF. The CDR3 DNA follows: TGTGCCATCCGCGGACAGTCTAATGAAAAACTGTTTTTT.